The 19 T cell receptor beta chains below all came from one sample that was sequenced in a study of blood T cell repertoires in COVID-19. The data were produced by immunoSEQ multiplex PCR, yet TCRdb's version contains in-frame clones alone and is incomplete. The repertoire holds 130,000 to 150,000 clones, with almost 90% as singletons. Sequences were obtained from peripheral blood. All receptors derive from a human donor in a cohort sampled during active COVID-19.

In its sample, this clone was seen a few times. V is TRBV9 and J is TRBJ2-2, with D possibly matching TRBD2 (6 bases). Germline values: CDR1 SGDLS, CDR2 YYNGEE. Between the trimmed V and J ends, which lost 0 bases and 4 bases, there was a span of 10 bases. The CDR3 is made up of 15 amino acids. The CDR3 sequence: CASSVVGSGTGELFF. The DNA for the CDR3 is TGTGCCAGCAGCGTAGTCGGGAGCGGCACCGGGGAGCTGTTTTTT.

This clone was seen just once. This chain uses TRBV30 with TRBJ2-1, with 9 bases lining up with TRBD2. V trimming: 1 base; J trimming: 3 bases; junction bases outside the gene matches: 7. Germline values: CDR1 GTSNPN, CDR2 SVGIG (reference sequence). The CDR3 extends over 16 amino acids. The CDR3 loop reads CAWSATSSGVYNEQFF. CDR3 DNA: TGTGCCTGGAGTGCAACCTCTAGCGGGGTCTACAATGAGCAGTTCTTC.

This chain links TRBV9 with TRBJ2-3, with 10 bases lining up with TRBD1. CDR1 SGDLS and CDR2 YYNGEE come from the germline V gene. Trimming cost V 3 bases and J 9 bases; bases outside gene matches: 4. This CDR3 has 13 amino acids. The DNA of the CDR3 is TGTGCCAGCAGCGCGGGGACAGGGGTCACGCAGTATTTT. Translating it yields CASSAGTGVTQYF. Variable domain in full (rest from reference TRBV9 and TRBJ2-3): DSGVTQTPKHLITATGQRVTLRCSPRSGDLSVYWYQQSLDQGLQFLIQYYNGEERAKGNILERFSAQQFPDLHSELNLSSLELGDSALYFCASSAGTGVTQYFGPGTRLTVL.

The chain links TRBV5-1 to TRBJ2-5, with D possibly TRBD2 on 6 matching bases. The CDR3 runs 16 residues. Germline loops: CDR1 SGHRS, CDR2 YFSETQ. V was cut by 0 bases and J by 3 bases, with 15 bases left in between. The CDR3 DNA follows: TGCGCCAGCAGCTTGGGACTAGACCAAATAGAAGAGACCCAGTACTTC. It specifies CASSLGLDQIEETQYF.

This chain uses TRBV11-2 with TRBJ1-1; unclear D gene. CDR3 length: 14 amino acids. Trimming took off 0 bases at V and 4 bases at J, with 9 bases between the two ends. CDR1 and CDR2 (germline): SGHAT, FQNNGV. The CDR3 spells CASSLEAVITEAFF. CDR3 in DNA: TGTGCCAGCAGCTTAGAGGCGGTTATCACTGAAGCTTTCTTT.

This clone came up once. The V gene is TRBV27, the J gene TRBJ2-5; 9 bases fit TRBD2. Unmatched junction bases numbered 3, after V lost 6 bases and J lost 1 base. The CDR3 sequence is 14 residues long. CDR1 MNHEY and CDR2 SMNVEV come from the germline V gene (reference sequence). The CDR3: CASRLAGLQETQYF. The DNA for the CDR3 is TGTGCCAGCAGACTAGCGGGCCTCCAAGAGACCCAGTACTTC.

This chain links TRBV7-3 with TRBJ2-1; 7 bases line up with TRBD2. Germline V gene sequence: CDR1 SGHTA, CDR2 FQGTGA. The CDR3 has 15 residues. V dropped 1 base and J dropped 4; count of bases not matched to a gene: 4. The CDR3 is CASSLKGLSYNEQFF. As DNA, the CDR3 is TGTGCCAGCAGCTTAAAGGGACTATCGTACAATGAGCAGTTCTTC.

The chain is built from TRBV30 and TRBJ1-4; 7 nucleotides align to TRBD1. The CDR3 contains 13 residues. CDR1 GTSNPN and CDR2 SVGIG come from the germline V gene (reference sequence). V was clipped by 5 bases and J by 5 bases; unmatched bases: 5. CDR3 amino acids: CAWAGTENEKLFF. The CDR3 DNA reads as TGTGCCTGGGCCGGGACAGAAAATGAAAAACTGTTTTTT.

The chain joins TRBV10-3 to TRBJ2-5; 7 bases fit TRBD1. The trim removed 4 bases at V and 1 base at J, leaving 3 bases unmatched. The germline CDR1 and CDR2 sequences are ENHRY and SYGVKD. The CDR3 length is 14 residues. The CDR3 loop is CAISASGGQETQYF. CDR3 DNA: TGTGCCATCAGTGCGTCAGGGGGCCAAGAGACCCAGTACTTC.

The chain combines TRBV6-5 with TRBJ1-2; 7 nucleotides align to TRBD1. Germline V gene lookup returns CDR1 MNHEY and CDR2 SVGAGI. The CDR3 loop spans 14 amino acids. V lost 6 bases, J lost 2 bases, and 6 bases stayed unmatched. The CDR3 DNA reads as TGTGCCAGCAGATCGGCCAGGGGGAACTATGGCTACACCTTC. This translates into CASRSARGNYGYTF.

The chain uses TRBV29-1 and TRBJ1-2; TRBD1 matches 9 bases. V shed 8 bases, J shed 0 bases, and the junction held 10 bases outside the gene matches. The CDR3 consists of 15 residues. Looked up from germline, CDR1 is SQVTM and CDR2 is ANQGSEA. The CDR3 nucleotides read TGCAGCACACAGGGGGCTGTTAACGCTAACTATGGCTACACCTTC. Amino acid sequence: CSTQGAVNANYGYTF.

The chain recombines TRBV19 with TRBJ2-1, with 14 bases matching TRBD2. This CDR3 comprises 17 residues. The germline V gene encodes CDR1 LNHDA and CDR2 SQIVND (reference sequence). J gave up 6 bases and V 5 bases, and 9 bases lay outside the gene matches. CDR3 nucleotides: TGTGCCAGTAGTCTGAGACTAGCGGGGGGGCTTCGCAATGAGCAGTTCTTC. Translated: CASSLRLAGGLRNEQFF.

V and J are TRBV19 and TRBJ2-1; 8 bases map to TRBD1. Per germline, CDR1 LNHDA and CDR2 SQIVND (reference sequence). This CDR3 has 14 amino acids. V lost 1 base, J lost 8 bases, and 4 bases stayed unmatched. The CDR3 here is CASSIVPGGHEQFF. CDR3 DNA sequence: TGTGCCAGTAGTATAGTTCCAGGGGGCCATGAGCAGTTCTTC.

J is TRBJ2-1 and V is TRBV9; D may be TRBD2 (7 bases). CDR3 size: 15 residues. The V end was cut by 0 bases, the J end by 8 bases, with 15 bases between. Germline V gene sequence: CDR1 SGDLS, CDR2 YYNGEE. The CDR3 DNA follows: TGTGCCAGCAGCGTAGCTGGGGGGGGCCAGGATGAGCAGTTCTTC. Translating it yields CASSVAGGGQDEQFF.

The genes are TRBV6-6 and TRBJ1-6; TRBD1 matches 7 bases. Germline CDR1 and CDR2: MNHNY and SVGAGI (reference sequence). CDR3 size: 15 residues. J gave up 9 bases and V 0 bases, and 5 bases lay outside the gene matches. The CDR3 region has the DNA TGTGCCAGCAGTTACTCAGGGGGCGCCGCTTCACCCCTCCACTTT. Encoded protein: CASSYSGGAASPLHF.

The chain carries TRBV6-2 or TRBV6-3 and TRBJ2-1; D may be TRBD2 (6 bases). This CDR3 is built from 16 residues. Per germline, CDR1 MNHEY and CDR2 SVGEGT. The V and J ends lost 2 bases and 6 bases respectively, with 17 bases between them. The CDR3 sequence: CASSYPQTRLVNEQFF. As DNA, the CDR3 is TGTGCCAGCAGTTACCCCCAAACCAGACTAGTCAATGAGCAGTTCTTC.

This clone appeared once. The chain uses TRBV18 and TRBJ2-1, with 10 bases lining up with TRBD2. V was clipped by 1 base and J by 9 bases; unmatched bases: 0. This CDR3 has 13 residues. Per germline, CDR1 KGHSH and CDR2 LQKENI. The CDR3 is CASSPLAGGEQFF. The CDR3 DNA follows: TGTGCCAGCTCACCACTAGCGGGGGGTGAGCAGTTCTTC.

The rearrangement uses TRBV11-2 and TRBJ2-1; 8 bases map to TRBD2. CDR1 SGHAT and CDR2 FQNNGV come from the germline V gene. This CDR3 has 16 amino acids. The V segment lost 5 bases and the J segment 0 bases; nucleotides outside the gene matches: 6. The CDR3 here is CASSPLSGGSYNEQFF. The DNA for the CDR3 is TGTGCCAGCAGCCCATTAAGCGGGGGCTCCTACAATGAGCAGTTCTTC.

This clone was observed a single time. The chain recombines TRBV6-5 with TRBJ1-1; weak D call: TRBD1 (5 bases). Germline CDR1 is MNHEY and CDR2 is SVGAGI. Trimming pared 5 bases from V and 6 bases from J, leaving 10 bases between. This CDR3 region has 12 residues. CDR3 amino acids: CASSLTDSEAFF. CDR3 sequence (DNA): TGTGCCAGCAGTCTGACAGACTCTGAAGCTTTCTTT.